This TCR beta chain was identified during a study of T cell changes during pregnancy in multiple sclerosis. The V end was cut by 5 bases, the J end by 4 bases, with 11 bases between. The germline CDR1 and CDR2 sequences are MNHEY and SMNVEV (reference sequence). The length of the CDR3 is 14 residues. Data came from immunoSEQ multiplex PCR; TCRdb stores just in-frame clones and leaves some out. The table has roughly 71,000 clones, 90% to 95% seen once. The material sequenced was peripheral blood, taken in the first trimester of pregnancy. This chain joins TRBV27 and TRBJ2-2; perhaps TRBD2 as D (6 bases). This sequence originates from a female donor in good health, enrolled as a control in a pregnancy study. In nucleotides, the CDR3 is TGTGCCAGCAGTCGCTTGGGGGGCACCGGGGAGCTGTTTTTT. It specifies CASSRLGGTGELFF.